The present TCR beta chain was sequenced within a study of blood T cell repertoires in COVID-19. As for the study in general: Spain, Italy and the United States supplied samples that represented acute and convalescent COVID-19.

Allocation to cohorts depended on clinical history reported by the participants. Libraries were prepared by immunoSEQ multiplex PCR; TCRdb keeps only in-frame clonotypes and omits some of them. This table has some 500,000 clones, around 89% appearing once. V shed 2 bases, J shed 7 bases, and the junction held 3 bases outside the gene matches. Germline V gives CDR1 SGHDN, CDR2 FVKESK. The CDR3 has 15 amino acids. This clonotype was obtained from a woman aged 40 to 50 who had recovered from COVID-19. The V call is TRBV14, the J call TRBJ2-1; 12 bases are shared with TRBD2. The sample taken for sequencing was PBMCs or T cells enriched from blood (not recorded which). The CDR3 DNA reads as TGTGCCAGCAGCCAACTAGCGGGAGGGCCGAATGAGCAGTTCTTC. Translation: CASSQLAGGPNEQFF.